A selection of T cell receptor beta chains follows, all from one sample in a study of blood T cell repertoires in COVID-19. Produced via immunoSEQ multiplex PCR; TCRdb's table is partial and in-frame only. Of tens of thousands of clones listed, about four fifths were seen once; the top ten hold around 5.2%. Sequenced sample: peripheral blood. These receptors were obtained from a human donor in a cohort sampled during active COVID-19. Both conserved end residues are part of each CDR3. The D gene is left open where the match is weak. Not all rows give a size; the values are once, few, many and, for expanded clones, a class.

>TRBJ1-1|TRBV3-1/TRBV3-2|few|-
TGTGCCAGCAGCCACCTCACTGAAGCTTTCTTT
CASSHLTEAFF
>TRBJ2-7|TRBV24-1|-|-
TGTGCCACCAGTGATTCCGCGGCAGTTCGCGAGCAGTACTTC
CATSDSAAVREQYF
>TRBJ2-3|TRBV10-1|-|-
TGCGCCAGCAGTGAAGGTTACTCTACAGGCGAGCAGTATTTT
CASSEGYSTGEQYF
>TRBJ2-7|TRBV19|-|TRBD1
TGTGCCAGTAATCCGGGACAGGGGCCCTACGAGCAGTACTTC
CASNPGQGPYEQYF
>TRBJ2-1|TRBV7-2|-|TRBD2
TGTGCCAGCAGCTCACGACTAGCGGGGAACAATGAGCAGTTCTTC
CASSSRLAGNNEQFF
>TRBJ2-2|TRBV10-2|once|TRBD2
TGCGCCAGCAGTGAGAGAAGACTAGCGGGGAGGTTAACCGGGGAGCTGTTTTTT
CASSERRLAGRLTGELFF
>TRBJ2-3|TRBV2|-|TRBD2
TGTGCCAGCAAGTTGGCTAGCGGGGGGGAAACCACAGATACGCAGTATTTT
CASKLASGGETTDTQYF
>TRBJ1-1|TRBV20-1|-|TRBD1
TGCAGTGCTGGGACAGGGACTGAAGCTTTCTTT
CSAGTGTEAFF
>TRBJ1-1|TRBV19|-|TRBD1
TGTGCCAGTAGTATTGATACAGGGGTTGCCGAAGCTTTCTTT
CASSIDTGVAEAFF
>TRBJ2-1|TRBV18|-|TRBD2
TGTGCCAGCTCGCCCGCGGGGGGGCGCTTCGAGCAGTTCTTC
CASSPAGGRFEQFF
>TRBJ2-7|TRBV21-1|-|-
TGTGCCAGCCTAGTTGGGAGGTTCTACTTC
CASLVGRFYF
>TRBJ1-1|TRBV2|-|-
TGTGCCAGCAGTTTTTTAACAGGGAACACTGAAGCTTTCTTT
CASSFLTGNTEAFF
>TRBJ2-5|TRBV12-3/TRBV12-4|-|-
TGTGCCTCCTCAGGTCCTCAAGAGACCCAGTACTTC
CASSGPQETQYF
>TRBJ1-5|TRBV2|-|-
TGTGCCAGCAGGCCCGGGGGAAATCAGCCCCAGCATTTT
CASRPGGNQPQHF
>TRBJ2-1|TRBV18|-|-
TGTGCCAGCTCACCAATAACGGCCCTACCCCGGGTCAATGAGCAGTTCTTC
CASSPITALPRVNEQFF
>TRBJ2-7|TRBV5-4|-|TRBD1
TGTGCCAGCAGTTCGGACAGGGAGAACGAGCAGTACTTC
CASSSDRENEQYF
>TRBJ1-2|TRBV7-4|few|-
TGTGCCAGCAGCTTACGACCGGGATTTTATGGCTACACCTTC
CASSLRPGFYGYTF
>TRBJ1-5|TRBV7-7|-|TRBD1
TGTGCTAGCAGCTTAGACAGGGGTAAGCCCCAGCATTTT
CASSLDRGKPQHF
>TRBJ1-5|TRBV18|-|TRBD1
TGTGCCAGCTCACCGGGACAGGGTAATGGTCAGCCCCAGCATTTT
CASSPGQGNGQPQHF
>TRBJ2-1|TRBV13|-|TRBD2
TGTGCCAGCAGCTTCGGGGGGGTCTACTACAATGAGCAGTTCTTC
CASSFGGVYYNEQFF
>TRBJ1-1|TRBV18|-|TRBD1
TGTGCCAGCTCACCGGGACAGGAACTGAACACTGAAGCTTTCTTT
CASSPGQELNTEAFF
>TRBJ2-7|TRBV5-1|-|TRBD2
TGCGCCAGCAGCTTTAGCGGGGGGATCTCCTACGAGCAGTACTTC
CASSFSGGISYEQYF
>TRBJ1-6|TRBV27|few|TRBD1
TGTGCCAGCAGTGGGGCAGGGGGCAGGTCCTATAATTCACCCCTCCACTTT
CASSGAGGRSYNSPLHF
>TRBJ1-6|TRBV15|-|-
TGTGCCACCAGCAGAGATAAGGGGATTGGTTCACCCCTCCACTTT
CATSRDKGIGSPLHF
>TRBJ1-5|TRBV28|-|-
TGTGCCAGCAGTTTGGGAGGGGGAAGTCTCGCTCAGCCCCAGCATTTT
CASSLGGGSLAQPQHF
>TRBJ2-7|TRBV11-2|few|TRBD2
TGTGCCAGCAGCTTATCGCGGGGGTATATCTACGAGCAGTACTTC
CASSLSRGYIYEQYF
>TRBJ1-6|TRBV5-8|-|TRBD1
TGTGCCAGCAGCTTGTGGGAATTTACAGGGGGCTATTCACCCCTCCACTTT
CASSLWEFTGGYSPLHF
>TRBJ2-7|TRBV30|few|-
TGTGCCTGGAGTGCTCGGACAGAAAAGTACTTC
CAWSARTEKYF
>TRBJ2-3|TRBV24-1|once|-
TGTGCCACCAGTGATTTACTAGAGGACTGGCAGAACACAGATACGCAGTATTTT
CATSDLLEDWQNTDTQYF
>TRBJ1-3|TRBV6-6|-|-
TGTGCCAGCCGCCTTAGGAGGGAGGCAAACACCATATATTTT
CASRLRREANTIYF
>TRBJ1-2|TRBV30|-|-
TGTGCCTGGAGTGTACGGAGACAGGCGGGTGGCTACACCTTC
CAWSVRRQAGGYTF
>TRBJ2-1|TRBV9|-|TRBD1
TGTGCCAGCAGCGCCCATACAGGGGGAGCCTACAATGAGCAGTTCTTC
CASSAHTGGAYNEQFF
>TRBJ2-3|TRBV9|-|TRBD2
TGTGCCAGCAGCCAAGCGGGGGGGAAAACAGATACGCAGTATTTT
CASSQAGGKTDTQYF
>TRBJ1-4|TRBV15|once|TRBD1
TGTGCCACCAGCAGAGTAGGGACAGTTAATGAAAAACTGTTTTTT
CATSRVGTVNEKLFF
>TRBJ1-2|TRBV5-4|-|TRBD1
TGTGCCAGCAGCTTGGCAACTCAGGGGGCCAGATCCAGCTATGGCTACACCTTC
CASSLATQGARSSYGYTF
>TRBJ2-2|TRBV3-1/TRBV3-2|few|-
TGTGCCAGCAGCCAAGATATAACCGGGGAGCTGTTTTTT
CASSQDITGELFF
>TRBJ1-1|TRBV6-6|few|-
TGTGCCAGCAGTCCCCCAACAGGTACAAACACTGAAGCTTTCTTT
CASSPPTGTNTEAFF
>TRBJ1-1|TRBV19|-|-
TGTGCCAGTAGTAACCTTCAGGGAGGAGCTTTCTTT
CASSNLQGGAFF
>TRBJ2-1|TRBV7-2|once|-
TGTGCCGTTTCGTCGGGTCCTGAGCAGTTCTTC
CAVSSGPEQFF
>TRBJ1-3|TRBV18|-|-
TGTGCCAGCTCACCGGGCGGAAACACCATATATTTT
CASSPGGNTIYF
>TRBJ2-7|TRBV5-1|-|-
TGCGCCAGCAGCTGGACTACCTTTAGGGAGCAGTACTTC
CASSWTTFREQYF
>TRBJ2-5|TRBV18|-|-
TGTGCCAGCTCACCACCGGGTCACAGTAGCGGCCAAGAGACCCAGTACTTC
CASSPPGHSSGQETQYF
>TRBJ2-2|TRBV6-1|-|-
TGTGCCAGCAGTGAACATGGAGCGAGGAACACCGGGGAGCTGTTTTTT
CASSEHGARNTGELFF
>TRBJ2-4|TRBV6-1|-|TRBD1
TGTGCCAGCAGTGAGGACGACAGGGTCTCGAACATTCAGTACTTC
CASSEDDRVSNIQYF
>TRBJ1-5|TRBV20-1|few|-
TGCAGTGCTGGCAGTTTGGCCCAGCATTTT
CSAGSLAQHF
>TRBJ2-7|TRBV4-1|few|-
TGCGCCAGCAGCCTGACAGGCGACTACGAGCAGTACTTC
CASSLTGDYEQYF